This TCR beta chain appears in the sequencing data of a study of T cell repertoires in cytomegalovirus infection. Across the whole study: TCR beta signatures that were public indicated CMV infection and matching HLA type.

On this clonotype itself: Its matching antigen is unknown.

CDR1 is SGHAT, CDR2 FQNNGV, per germline. The CDR3 extends over 16 amino acids. V was cut by 5 bases and J by 4 bases, with 18 bases left in between. One entry per CDR3 protein results from TCRdb running MiXCR on the reads. This sample has around 200,000 distinct CDR3 sequences, with about 38% found just once. The source of this sequence is a human donor in good health (CMV status not recorded). Some clones in this sample may be carry-over from other donors' samples. The rearrangement uses TRBV11-2 and TRBJ1-3; TRBD1 is a possible D gene (5 bases). The sequenced sample was CD8+ T cells from cultured PBMCs, obtained from culture after CMV antigen stimulation. The CDR3 here is CASSPWDLEHGNTIYF. CDR3 DNA: TGTGCCAGCAGCCCCTGGGACCTCGAACACGGAAACACCATATATTTT.